This TCR beta chain derives from a study of control samples from healthy donors and cancer patients. Here immunoSEQ multiplex PCR was the method, and the copy in TCRdb shows in-frame clones only, minus some. The sample shows about 140,000 clones, about nine tenths of them seen only once. Germline CDR1 SNHLY, CDR2 FYNNEI. The CDR3 is 13 residues long. With 2 bases clipped from V and 13 bases from J, the junction kept 7 bases outside the gene matches. V and J are TRBV2 and TRBJ1-2; 10 bases are shared with TRBD1. The sample was blood. The TCR sequence derives from a young man in good health. CDR3 loop: CASSEQDRGAITF. The CDR3 DNA is TGTGCCAGCAGTGAACAGGACAGGGGGGCCATCACCTTC. Full variable domain (outside the CDR3, taken from reference TRBV2 and TRBJ1-2): EPEVTQTPSHQVTQMGQEVILRCVPISNHLYFYWYRQILGQKVEFLVSFYNNEISEKSEIFDDQFSVERPDGSNFTLKIRSTKLEDSAMYFCASSEQDRGAITFGSGTRLTVV.